This section outlines one TCR beta chain sequence together with its context. TCRdb re-analysed the reads in MiXCR, keeping a single row per CDR3 protein. The table records around 450,000 distinct CDR3 sequences, roughly 30% of them present only once. The data belong to a study of T cell repertoires in cytomegalovirus infection. About the study: Indicated by public TCR beta signatures were CMV infection and matching HLA type.

From germline, CDR1 is MGHRA and CDR2 YSYEKL. The CDR3 runs to 15 residues. Trimming cost V 0 bases and J 6 bases; bases outside gene matches: 8. The chain uses TRBV4-1 and TRBJ2-7; 7 bases are a match to TRBD1. This receptor was identified in a human donor in good health (CMV status not recorded). Some clones in this sample may be carry-over from other donors' samples. The sequencing sample was made of PBMCs. The CDR3: CASSQDRQGLSEQYF. The CDR3 bases are TGCGCCAGCAGCCAAGATCGACAGGGCCTCAGCGAGCAGTACTTC.